A selection of T cell receptor beta chains follows, all from one sample in a study of T-cell memory formation after mild COVID-19. Each CDR3 protein is one row after TCRdb ran MiXCR on the 5' RACE reads. This table has about 240,000 distinct CDR3 sequences, roughly 9.4% appearing once. Sequenced input: PBMCs or a T cell subset sorted from them (not recorded which). Every receptor here comes from a man in his late teens or twenties who had mild COVID-19 (a few samples of this study predate the infection). Cell type and time point are not known. Both conserved end residues are part of each CDR3. A D gene is named only where the DNA matches it firmly. Only some rows state a clone size, as once, few, many or a class for expanded clones.

>.|TRBJ2-2|TRBV11-2|many
CASSLDTANTGELFF
TGTGCCAGCAGCTTAGATACAGCGAACACCGGGGAGCTGTTTTTT
>.|TRBJ2-7|TRBV20-1|.
CSALQGGLAYEQYF
TGCAGTGCCCTTCAAGGGGGTCTGGCCTACGAGCAGTACTTC
>.|TRBJ2-3|TRBV5-6|many
CASGQLSTDTQYF
TGTGCCAGCGGCCAACTGAGCACAGATACGCAGTATTTT
>TRBD1|TRBJ2-1|TRBV20-1|.
CSARDRGQAYNEQFF
TGCAGTGCTAGAGATCGGGGACAGGCCTACAATGAGCAGTTCTTC
>TRBD2|TRBJ2-5|TRBV20-1|.
CSARDALTSGGTETQYF
TGCAGTGCTAGAGATGCCCTCACTAGCGGGGGGACGGAGACCCAGTACTTC
>.|TRBJ2-2|TRBV24-1|few
CATSDGETIHTGELFF
TGTGCCACCAGTGATGGGGAAACCATTCACACCGGGGAGCTGTTTTTT
>.|TRBJ2-5|TRBV3-1|few
CASSQLYEGQETQYF
TGTGCCAGCAGCCAGCTTTATGAGGGCCAAGAGACCCAGTACTTC
>.|TRBJ1-2|TRBV29-1|.
CSVEASAFVFGYTF
TGCAGCGTTGAAGCATCTGCCTTTGTGTTCGGCTACACCTTC
>.|TRBJ1-2|TRBV7-9|.
CASTLLGVPQDGYTF
TGTGCCAGCACCTTACTTGGAGTTCCCCAGGATGGCTACACCTTC
>.|TRBJ1-1|TRBV27|.
CASSSVGSEAFF
TGTGCCAGCAGTTCTGTGGGCTCTGAAGCTTTCTTT
>.|TRBJ1-2|TRBV12-3/TRBV12-4|few
CASSFWNRENYGYTF
TGTGCCAGCAGTTTTTGGAACAGAGAAAACTATGGCTACACCTTC
>.|TRBJ2-1|TRBV3-1|few
CASSPRGRNNNEQFF
TGTGCCAGCAGCCCCCGTGGCCGGAACAACAATGAGCAGTTCTTC
>.|TRBJ1-2|TRBV5-1|few
CASSTRPQVGGYTF
TGCGCCAGCAGCACTCGGCCACAGGTCGGAGGCTACACCTTC
>TRBD1|TRBJ1-2|TRBV10-3|few
CAITETVGQLNYGYTF
TGTGCCATCACCGAGACGGTGGGACAGCTAAACTATGGCTACACCTTC
>.|TRBJ1-2|TRBV12-3/TRBV12-4|few
CASSLTGRLGYTF
TGTGCCAGCAGTTTAACAGGGAGGCTTGGCTACACCTTC
>.|TRBJ1-1|TRBV29-1|few
CSVVDRSNTEAFF
TGCAGCGTGGTAGACAGGAGCAACACTGAAGCTTTCTTT
>.|TRBJ2-7|TRBV7-2|few
CASSSFRQSEQYF
TGTGCCAGCAGCTCCTTTCGGCAGAGCGAGCAGTACTTC
>.|TRBJ2-5|TRBV7-2|many
CASSFGARETQYF
TGTGCCAGCAGCTTTGGGGCGCGGGAGACCCAGTACTTC
>.|TRBJ2-6|TRBV6-5|.
CASSRGESSGANVLTF
TGTGCCAGCAGCCGAGGGGAAAGCTCTGGGGCCAACGTCCTGACTTTC
>.|TRBJ1-1|TRBV28|few
CASSLPSGARTEAFF
TGTGCCAGCAGTTTACCGTCAGGGGCTCGGACTGAAGCTTTCTTT
>.|TRBJ2-5|TRBV2|few
CASSVSLRETQYF
TGTGCCAGCAGTGTTTCCCTCAGAGAGACCCAGTACTTC
>TRBD1|TRBJ1-6|TRBV5-1|few
CASSRQGLNSPLHF
TGCGCCAGCAGCCGACAGGGTCTCAATTCACCCCTCCACTTT
>.|TRBJ1-2|TRBV10-2|few
CASSEGRDPLRGYTF
TGCGCCAGCAGTGAGGGGAGGGACCCCCTGCGGGGCTACACCTTC
>TRBD2|TRBJ2-1|TRBV5-1|.
CASDLGLAGGHNEQFF
TGCGCCAGCGACCTCGGACTAGCGGGGGGGCACAATGAGCAGTTCTTC
>.|TRBJ2-1|TRBV28|.
CASTRSLRNEQFF
TGTGCCAGCACCCGGTCTCTTCGCAATGAGCAGTTCTTC
>.|TRBJ2-1|TRBV20-1|few
CSAGTHGGMNEQFF
TGCAGTGCTGGCACCCACGGGGGCATGAATGAGCAGTTCTTC
>TRBD1|TRBJ1-5|TRBV12-3/TRBV12-4|few
CASSLGQGTWEPQHF
TGTGCCAGCAGTTTAGGACAGGGGACGTGGGAGCCCCAGCATTTT
>.|TRBJ1-5|TRBV10-3|.
CAISEGHTNQPQHF
TGTGCCATCAGTGAGGGGCACACCAATCAGCCCCAGCATTTT
>TRBD2|TRBJ2-5|TRBV29-1|few
CSVGASGGQETQYF
TGCAGCGTTGGGGCTAGCGGGGGGCAAGAGACCCAGTACTTC
>.|TRBJ1-2|TRBV7-2|few
CASSLIAGNYGYTF
TGTGCCAGCAGCTTAATTGCGGGGAACTATGGCTACACCTTC
>.|TRBJ2-3|TRBV3-1|medium-sized
CASNSRGSTDTQYF
TGTGCCAGCAACTCACGGGGCAGCACAGATACGCAGTATTTT
>.|TRBJ1-2|TRBV20-1|.
CSAKLQERNYGYTF
TGCAGTGCAAAATTGCAGGAACGTAACTATGGCTACACCTTC
>.|TRBJ1-4|TRBV7-8|.
CASSKASNEKLFF
TGTGCCAGCAGTAAAGCTTCTAATGAAAAACTGTTTTTT
>.|TRBJ2-3|TRBV5-1|many
CASSRYEADTQYF
TGCGCCAGCAGTCGCTACGAGGCAGATACGCAGTATTTT
>TRBD1|TRBJ1-6|TRBV29-1|.
CSVAGQGDNSPLHF
TGCAGCGTTGCCGGACAGGGCGATAATTCACCCCTCCACTTT
>TRBD1|TRBJ2-7|TRBV5-1|many
CASSLRDRVYEQYF
TGCGCCAGCAGCCTCCGGGACAGGGTCTACGAGCAGTACTTC
>.|TRBJ1-6|TRBV15|.
CATSRGFGDTSPLHF
TGTGCCACCAGCAGAGGATTTGGGGACACCTCACCCCTCCACTTT
>.|TRBJ1-6|TRBV7-2|few
CASSPSGGRQNSPLHF
TGTGCCAGCAGCCCGAGTGGTGGTCGCCAAAATTCACCCCTCCACTTT
>.|TRBJ1-5|TRBV7-8|few
CASRATEYSNQPQHF
TGTGCCAGCAGAGCAACAGAGTATAGCAATCAGCCCCAGCATTTT
>.|TRBJ2-1|TRBV11-2|.
CASSLDSLGPGTGWWYEQFF
TGTGCCAGCAGCTTAGATAGCCTAGGCCCCGGAACAGGGTGGTGGTATGAGCAGTTCTTC
>TRBD1|TRBJ2-3|TRBV6-5|few
CASRKTGVGADTQYF
TGTGCCAGCAGAAAGACAGGGGTCGGGGCAGATACGCAGTATTTT
>TRBD1|TRBJ2-3|TRBV5-1|.
CASSPGQADTQYF
TGCGCCAGCAGCCCGGGACAGGCAGATACGCAGTATTTT
>.|TRBJ2-3|TRBV6-5|few
CASSYEGWDTQYF
TGTGCCAGCAGTTATGAAGGCTGGGATACGCAGTATTTT
>.|TRBJ1-6|TRBV7-8|.
CASSSGYNSPLHF
TGTGCCAGCAGCTCAGGGTATAATTCACCCCTCCACTTT
>.|TRBJ2-5|TRBV12-3/TRBV12-4|.
CASSPTRGPGSTQYF
TGTGCCAGCAGTCCTACCCGGGGCCCCGGATCGACCCAGTACTTC
>.|TRBJ2-1|TRBV7-2|many
CASSFPWGSYEQFF
TGTGCCAGCAGCTTCCCGTGGGGGTCCTATGAGCAGTTCTTC
>TRBD2|TRBJ2-3|TRBV7-9|.
CASSSLLAGKSADTQYF
TGTGCCAGCAGCTCCCTTTTAGCGGGAAAAAGCGCAGATACGCAGTATTTT
>.|TRBJ2-2|TRBV4-1|.
CASSQEPPRDTGELFF
TGCGCCAGCAGCCAAGAACCCCCACGGGACACCGGGGAGCTGTTTTTT
>.|TRBJ2-1|TRBV12-3/TRBV12-4|few
CASISYGGNNEQFF
TGTGCCAGCATCTCATACGGCGGCAACAATGAGCAGTTCTTC
>.|TRBJ2-3|TRBV4-3|many
CASSQVLQRGNTQYF
TGCGCCAGCAGCCAAGTCCTCCAGAGAGGAAATACGCAGTATTTT
>.|TRBJ2-3|TRBV20-1|.
CSLGGANTDTQYF
TGCAGCTTAGGGGGGGCAAACACAGATACGCAGTATTTT
>.|TRBJ2-7|TRBV4-3|few
CASSQDRRVRGPRGEQYF
TGCGCCAGCAGCCAAGATCGAAGGGTTCGGGGTCCTCGCGGCGAGCAGTACTTC
>.|TRBJ2-3|TRBV23-1|.
CASSHLSPAGPDTQYF
TGCGCCAGCAGTCACCTCAGCCCGGCGGGTCCAGATACGCAGTATTTT
>TRBD2|TRBJ2-3|TRBV20-1|.
CSASGGAQDTQYF
TGCAGTGCTAGCGGGGGGGCCCAAGATACGCAGTATTTT
>TRBD2|TRBJ2-7|TRBV4-1|few
CASSGRATSGGREQYF
TGCGCCAGCAGCGGGAGGGCGACTAGCGGGGGGCGCGAGCAGTACTTC
>.|TRBJ2-6|TRBV4-3|many
CASSQDWLLGSGANVLTF
TGCGCCAGCAGCCAAGATTGGTTGCTGGGCTCTGGGGCCAACGTCCTGACTTTC
>.|TRBJ2-7|TRBV5-1|few
CASSLAVSALDAYEQYF
TGCGCCAGCAGCTTGGCGGTGTCTGCCCTCGATGCCTACGAGCAGTACTTC